The sequence of this T cell receptor beta chain was determined in a study of identical twins. From germline, CDR1 is SGHDT and CDR2 YYEEEE. V lost 7 bases and J 9 bases, leaving 17 bases between the germline ends. CDR3 size: 13 residues. One entry per CDR3 protein results from TCRdb running MiXCR on the 5' RACE reads. The sample has approximately 470,000 distinct CDR3 sequences, 12% to 15% seen once; the top ten hold about 0.54%. This clonotype came up a few times. The data were also submitted as part of a second study, on yellow fever vaccine responses in identical twins.

The clonotype originates from a woman aged 18-29 years in good health. The rearrangement uses TRBV5-6 and TRBJ2-1; D is unclear. Sequenced: CD4+ T cells sorted from blood. CDR3 residues: CASAPTGRGEQFF. As DNA, the CDR3 is TGTGCCAGCGCACCTACCGGACGTGGTGAGCAGTTCTTC.